What follows describes a single T cell receptor (beta chain). Its antigen is still unknown. There are no base qualities to consult, and no much larger clone falls within one base. V is cut by 7 bases and J by 3 bases, and the space between the germline ends is 6 bases. Per the germline V gene, SNHLY is the CDR1 and FYNNEI is the CDR2. The CDR3 holds 11 amino acids from the cysteine to the phenylalanine. Only CDR3 DNA remains: 33 bases, in frame from the first base. The source of the sample is a study of siplizumab effects on memory and regulatory T cells (dated by TCRdb to the late 2010s). Study-wide context: The study looked at the effect of siplizumab, an anti-CD2 antibody, on alloreactive T-cell subsets in allogeneic mixed lymphocyte reactions made from human PBMCs.

General findings and caveats noted by the study authors: For roughly 75-96% of proliferating CD4+ or CD8+ clones, no naive or memory phenotype could be assigned. Unstimulated naive T cells appeared more diverse than memory T cells, and naive cells seemed to contribute substantially to the alloresponse. No functional confirmation was obtained for the suppressive function of proliferating Tregs from siplizumab cultures. Sequences below about 10^-5 frequency were poorly captured, so only a minor fraction of alloreactive clones could be mapped to unstimulated subsets. In reactions with siplizumab, an average of approximately 69% of mappable alloreactive CD4+ clones were Treg-derived, compared with 26.9% in control reactions. The cumulative frequency of alloreactive sequences traceable to unstimulated CD4+ memory T cells was significantly reduced by siplizumab.

Libraries were prepared through the immunoSEQ multiplex PCR assay. About 9.1 x 10^4 TCR templates per sample were assayed on the deep sequencing platform. Genomic DNA extracted from sorted T cells was the material used for TCRbeta CDR3 sequencing. In the paper's pipeline: The R programming language was used for clonal analysis of the TCRbeta CDR3 data. Comparing unstimulated samples against CFSE-low samples taken after the reaction was how alloreactive CD4+ and CD8+ clones were defined. Regulatory or non-regulatory origin of alloreactive CD4+ clones was assigned by matching sequences to the sorted unstimulated Treg and non-Treg repertoires. TCRdb re-hosts the immuneACCESS table, in-frame sequences only. Its copies lack some clones; in the studies checked, an unresolved V gene accounts for under half of them, and the cause for the rest is not known. The DNA was the basis for D and trimming; V, J and clone size are from that table. This sample gives more than 95,000 clones in total; 90% to 95% of them show up just once. The top ten clones comprise roughly 1.7% of the sample.

Sorted unstimulated T cells, along with proliferating T cells recovered from mixed lymphocyte reactions, underwent TCRbeta CDR3 sequencing. Fresh whole blood from some eleven HLA-typed healthy donors was used to isolate PBMCs. Unstimulated CD4+ non-regulatory T cells were FACS-sorted to map the origin of alloreactive clones. The sample consisted of non-Treg CD4+ T cells sorted from blood. The cell subset or site label of this sample denotes: FACS-sorted unstimulated CD4+ non-regulatory T cells. The clonotype originates from a human donor in good health. The sequence links TRBV2 to TRBJ1-2; a confident D gene designation cannot be given. The CDR3 has the sequence CASNEDYGYTF. The nucleotides read TGTGCCAGCAACGAGGACTATGGCTACACCTTC.